This TCR beta chain was captured by sequencing in a study of low-dose radiotherapy and immunotherapy resistance in tumors. TRAV- and TRBV-specific primers primed first-strand cDNA, covering alpha and beta chains. The PCR that amplified TCRs ran for 20 cycles, relying on a constant-region primer and a V-primer adapter. TCRdb passed the reads through MiXCR, listing each CDR3 protein once. The sample gives approximately 9,700 distinct CDR3 sequences, 40% to 50% of which show up once; roughly 5.2% is in the top ten. CDR1 MDHEN and CDR2 SYDVKM come from the germline V gene. Trimming took 6 bases from V and 0 from J, leaving 18 bases between them. The CDR3 has 16 amino acids.

The chain joins TRBV28 to TRBJ2-7, with D possibly TRBD2 on 5 matching bases. The clonotype originates from a human donor with advanced metastatic prostate, ovarian, gallbladder or colorectal cancer (not recorded which). This table probably holds off-target reads from a library built for another chain. The CDR3 loop is CASRGSGYFSSYEQYF. CDR3 nucleotide sequence: TGTGCCAGCAGGGGGAGCGGATACTTTAGCTCCTACGAGCAGTACTTC.